One sample yielded the 24 T cell receptor beta chains listed below, sequenced in a study of radiation and T cells in renal cell carcinoma. Regarding treatment: 15 Gy SBRT to primary tumor, nephrectomy 4 weeks later. Assay used: immunoSEQ multiplex PCR; TCRdb lists only in-frame clones, some missing. Of approximately 8,300 clones listed, under 60% were seen once; the top ten hold about a fifth. The input for sequencing was tumor tissue, taken from a patient whose treatment included radiotherapy and nephrectomy. The receptors were gathered from a man in his 60s with renal cell carcinoma.

This clone was counted a single time. V gene TRBV15 combines with J gene TRBJ2-7; D gene ambiguous. Trimming shortened V by 0 bases and J by 6 bases, and 12 bases separated the two germline ends. The CDR3 covers 14 residues. The V gene's germline CDR1 is LNHNV and CDR2 YYDKDF (reference sequence). CDR3 protein: CATSRDLQVGEQYF. The CDR3 DNA is TGTGCCACCAGCAGAGATTTGCAGGTCGGCGAGCAGTACTTC.

The rearrangement joins TRBV18 to TRBJ2-6; D is uncertain. The germline V gene has CDR1 KGHSH and CDR2 LQKENI. The V and J ends lost 4 bases and 1 base respectively, with 14 bases between them. This CDR3 has 17 amino acids. CDR3 region: CASSLRQTFSGANVLTF. Here the CDR3 DNA reads TGTGCCAGCTCACTCCGCCAGACATTTTCTGGGGCCAACGTCCTGACTTTC.

J is TRBJ1-3 and V is TRBV4-2, with D perhaps TRBD1 (5 bases). The V gene's germline CDR1 is LGHNA and CDR2 YNFKEQ. Trimming stripped 0 bases from V and 0 bases from J, with 9 bases between. The CDR3 is 16 residues long. CDR3 DNA: TGTGCCAGCAGCCAAGAGGGGGAGGGCTCTGGAAACACCATATATTTT. This gives the protein CASSQEGEGSGNTIYF.

The CDR3 spells CASSLVFSGNREQYF. The DNA of the CDR3 is TGTGCCAGCAGCTTAGTTTTTTCGGGGAATCGCGAGCAGTACTTC. The gene calls are TRBV7-2 and TRBJ2-7; TRBD2 is a possible D gene (5 bases). CDR1 is SGHTA and CDR2 is FQGNSA in the germline V gene. This CDR3 has 15 amino acids. Between the trimmed V and J ends, which lost 1 base and 6 bases, there was a span of 16 bases.

This clone has just a few counts. The chain carries TRBV28 and TRBJ1-1; D call uncertain. In germline, CDR1 is MDHEN, CDR2 SYDVKM. This CDR3 contains 12 residues. Trimming cost V 6 bases and J 1 base, with 6 bases left between them. The CDR3 is CASSTTNTEAFF. For the CDR3, the DNA is TGTGCCAGCAGCACTACGAACACTGAAGCTTTCTTT.

V and J are TRBV29-1 and TRBJ2-7; 7 bases align to TRBD2. With V trimmed by 7 bases and J by 1 base, 10 bases remained unmatched. Germline CDR1 is SQVTM and CDR2 is ANQGSEA. The CDR3 contains 14 residues. Written as DNA, the CDR3 is TGCAGCGCCTCTGGGGGGGGAGGGTCCTACGAGCAGTACTTC. Its protein is CSASGGGGSYEQYF.

The chain is built from TRBV19 and TRBJ2-2; D gene ambiguous. This CDR3 has 16 amino acids. V lost 6 bases and J lost 4, with 18 bases in between. Germline loops: CDR1 LNHDA, CDR2 SQIVND (reference sequence). CDR3 nucleotide sequence: TGTGCCAGTAGATGGGCCCAGCCTAGGTTCACCGGGGAGCTGTTTTTT. It is translated as CASRWAQPRFTGELFF.

The count of this clone is one. This sequence joins TRBV2 and TRBJ1-1; D uncertain. CDR1 is SNHLY, CDR2 FYNNEI, per germline. This CDR3 spans 15 amino acids. With 11 bases removed from V and 5 bases from J, the gap between germline ends came to 24 bases. CDR3 sequence (DNA): TGTGCCTCCAAAGTCGGGTTCAGTTCCAGGACTGAAGCTTTCTTT. This gives the protein CASKVGFSSRTEAFF.

The rearrangement joins TRBV28 to TRBJ1-2, with D possibly being TRBD1 (5 bases). V gave up 5 bases and J gave up 7 bases, with 11 bases separating them. CDR3 length: 12 residues. The germline V gene has CDR1 MDHEN and CDR2 SYDVKM. CDR3 bases: TGTGCCAGCAGTACCAATCAGGGTGGCTACACCTTC. Translating gives CASSTNQGGYTF.

In this sample, this clone turned up a few times. The chain employs TRBV27 and TRBJ2-1, with TRBD1 matching 7 bases. The CDR3 runs 14 residues. Germline CDR1 is MNHEY and CDR2 is SMNVEV (reference sequence). The J segment lost 8 bases and the V segment lost 2 bases, leaving 6 bases of the junction unmatched. CDR3 in amino acids: CASSLTNRGDEQFF. CDR3 DNA sequence: TGTGCCAGCAGTTTAACCAACAGGGGAGATGAGCAGTTCTTC.

This clone was picked up a small number of times. This chain uses TRBV19 with TRBJ1-2; TRBD1 is a possible D gene (5 bases). Germline V lookup: CDR1 LNHDA, CDR2 SQIVND (reference sequence). The germline V and J ends were trimmed by 4 bases and 5 bases, with 14 bases remaining between them. This CDR3 spans 14 amino acids. CDR3 residues: CASSNPGLKYGYTF. DNA of the CDR3: TGTGCCAGTAGTAATCCGGGACTGAAGTATGGCTACACCTTC.

The chain carries TRBV4-1 and TRBJ1-5, with 7 nucleotides matching TRBD1. Germline V CDR1 and CDR2: MGHRA, YSYEKL. There are 15 residues in the CDR3. V dropped 6 bases and J dropped 7; count of bases not matched to a gene: 12. For the CDR3, the DNA is TGCGCCAGCAGGCCCGACAGGGTGTCGATCCAGCCCCAGCATTTT. It translates to CASRPDRVSIQPQHF.

V usage is TRBV5-1 and J usage is TRBJ2-7, with 10 bases fitting TRBD2. This CDR3 region has 14 residues. Germline CDR1 SGHRS, CDR2 YFSETQ. V shed 4 bases and J 5 bases; nucleotides not matched to a gene: 6. The CDR3 DNA reads TGCGCCAGCAGCAGAGCGGGAGGGCCGAACGAGCAGTACTTC. Its protein product is CASSRAGGPNEQYF.

The chain employs TRBV19 and TRBJ2-7; D possibly corresponds to TRBD1 (5 bases). The germline V gene encodes CDR1 LNHDA and CDR2 SQIVND (reference sequence). The CDR3 spans 13 residues. V was shortened by 6 bases and J by 2 bases, with 11 bases between the two germline ends. The CDR3 nucleotides read TGTGCCAGTAGCGCAGGGATCACCTACGAGCAGTACTTC. Translated, it gives CASSAGITYEQYF.

This chain's CDR3 is CASSDRENTEAFF. CDR3 DNA sequence: TGTGCCAGCAGCGACAGGGAGAACACTGAAGCTTTCTTT. The gene calls are TRBV6-5 and TRBJ1-1; 7 nucleotides agree with TRBD1. The junction had 2 bases not matched to a gene; V was cut back by 6 bases and J by 1 base. This CDR3 is built from 13 residues. Germline V gene sequence: CDR1 MNHEY, CDR2 SVGAGI.

The chain carries TRBV19 and TRBJ1-1, with no clear D. Germline loops: CDR1 LNHDA, CDR2 SQIVND (reference sequence). This CDR3 is 15 amino acids long. Trimming stripped 1 base from V and 6 bases from J, with 15 bases between. This CDR3 reads CASSIAQTPRAEAFF. CDR3 sequence (DNA): TGTGCCAGTAGTATAGCGCAAACCCCGAGGGCTGAAGCTTTCTTT. The variable domain in full, completed from reference TRBV19 and TRBJ1-1, reads DGGITQSPKYLFRKEGQNVTLSCEQNLNHDAMYWYRQDPGQGLRLIYYSQIVNDFQKGDIAEGYSVSREKKESFPLTVTSAQKNPTAFYLCASSIAQTPRAEAFFGQGTRLTVV.

The table lists this clone with a few counts. The V and J genes are TRBV2 and TRBJ2-7; no reliable D call. The CDR3 is 11 amino acids. Germline V CDR1 and CDR2: SNHLY, FYNNEI. V lost 8 bases to trimming and J lost 4 bases, with 9 bases between them. CDR3 nucleotides: TGTGCCAGCGCCCCGCAATACGAGCAGTACTTC. Its translation: CASAPQYEQYF. The entire variable domain, with the rest obtained from reference TRBV2 and TRBJ2-7, is as follows: EPEVTQTPSHQVTQMGQEVILRCVPISNHLYFYWYRQILGQKVEFLVSFYNNEISEKSEIFDDQFSVERPDGSNFTLKIRSTKLEDSAMYFCASAPQYEQYFGPGTRLTVT.

This clone has a handful of counts. The rearrangement joins TRBV11-2 to TRBJ1-3; no reliable D call. V lost 1 base and J 1 base, leaving 5 bases between the germline ends. The germline CDR1 and CDR2 sequences are SGHAT and FQNNGV. The CDR3 spans 14 residues. CDR3 amino acids: CASSLGDSGNTIYF. The DNA of the CDR3 is TGTGCCAGCAGCTTAGGAGATTCTGGAAACACCATATATTTT.

The rearrangement links TRBV23-1 to TRBJ1-2; 8 positions match TRBD1. TRBV23-1 is reported as an ORF; its role is uncertain. This CDR3 has 16 residues. The V segment lost 1 base and the J segment 2 bases; nucleotides outside the gene matches: 6. The chain's CDR3 is CASSQFAAGGNYGYTF. The CDR3 bases are TGCGCCAGCAGTCAATTCGCGGCAGGGGGCAACTATGGCTACACCTTC.

The chain uses TRBV7-8 and TRBJ2-2, with TRBD2 matching 11 bases. The ends lost 4 bases at V and 6 bases at J; junction bases unmatched: 1. There are 14 residues in the CDR3. The germline V gene encodes CDR1 SGHVS and CDR2 FQNEAQ. CDR3 nucleotides: TGTGCCAGCAGCTCGACTAGCGGGGCCGGGGAGCTGTTTTTT. The encoded protein is CASSSTSGAGELFF.

In its sample, this clone was seen a few times. This rearrangement joins TRBV10-3 to TRBJ2-1; D unclear. Per germline, CDR1 ENHRY and CDR2 SYGVKD. V dropped 10 bases and J dropped 5 bases, with 15 bases sitting between them. The CDR3 has 13 amino acids. The CDR3 spells CASGGGPDNEQFF. CDR3 DNA sequence: TGTGCCAGCGGCGGCGGACCGGACAATGAGCAGTTCTTC.

The chain carries TRBV15 and TRBJ1-1; tentatively, D is TRBD1 (6 bases). V lost 0 bases and J lost 10, with 12 bases in between. Germline CDR1 LNHNV, CDR2 YYDKDF (reference sequence). This CDR3 comprises 13 residues. CDR3 residues: CATSRETGFAAFF. In DNA form, the CDR3 reads TGTGCCACCAGCAGAGAAACAGGGTTCGCAGCTTTCTTT. The whole variable domain, remainder taken from reference TRBV15 and TRBJ1-1, is DAMVIQNPRYQVTQFGKPVTLSCSQTLNHNVMYWYQQKSSQAPKLLFHYYDKDFNNEADTPDNFQSRRPNTSFCFLDIRSPGLGDTAMYLCATSRETGFAAFFGQGTRLTVV.

J is TRBJ2-1 and V is TRBV5-5, with 9 bases identical to TRBD1. Germline trimming cut 4 bases from V and 8 bases from J; bases unmatched to any gene: 7. CDR3 length: 14 amino acids. Germline-derived CDR1 and CDR2 are SGHKS and YYEKEE (reference sequence). CDR3 in DNA: TGTGCCAGCAGCGGCACAGGGGGCCAATATGAGCAGTTCTTC. Translation gives CASSGTGGQYEQFF.

The genes are TRBV6-1 and TRBJ2-7, with D possibly TRBD2 on 5 matching bases. V was shortened by 10 bases and J by 6 bases, with 10 bases between the two germline ends. This CDR3 has 10 residues. The germline V gene encodes CDR1 MNHNS and CDR2 SASEGT. CDR3 sequence: CATLALEQYF. The CDR3 DNA reads TGTGCCACCCTAGCTCTCGAGCAGTACTTC.